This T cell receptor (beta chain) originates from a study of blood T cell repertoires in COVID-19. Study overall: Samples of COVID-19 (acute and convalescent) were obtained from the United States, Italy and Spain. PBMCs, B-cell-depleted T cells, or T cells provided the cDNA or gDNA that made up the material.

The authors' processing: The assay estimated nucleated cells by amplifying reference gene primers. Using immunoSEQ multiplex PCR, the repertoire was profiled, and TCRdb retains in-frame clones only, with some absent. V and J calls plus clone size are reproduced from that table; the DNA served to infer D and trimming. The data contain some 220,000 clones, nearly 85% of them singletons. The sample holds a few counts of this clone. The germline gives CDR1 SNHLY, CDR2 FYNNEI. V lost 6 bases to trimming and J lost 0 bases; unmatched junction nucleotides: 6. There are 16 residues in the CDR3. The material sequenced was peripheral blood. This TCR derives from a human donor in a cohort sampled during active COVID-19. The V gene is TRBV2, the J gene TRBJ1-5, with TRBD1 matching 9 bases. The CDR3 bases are TGTGCCAGCAGGAGGGACAGGGCCTATAGCAATCAGCCCCAGCATTTT. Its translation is CASRRDRAYSNQPQHF.